These T cell receptor beta chains were read from a single sample in a study of blood T cell repertoires in COVID-19. The repertoire was sequenced with immunoSEQ multiplex PCR; TCRdb's copy has only in-frame clones and lacks some. In the table there are more than 300,000 clones, 70% to 90% of which are singletons. The sample comprised peripheral blood. The receptor set was obtained from a man between 18 and 35 years old who had recovered from COVID-19. Both conserved end residues are trimmed from each CDR3. The order of the fields is J gene, V gene, CDR3 protein.

TRBJ2-7 TRBV24-1 ATSDSTGLSSYEQY
TRBJ2-3 TRBV15 ATSSMRDGGAGDTQY
TRBJ1-1 TRBV7-9 ASSLSGVEAF
TRBJ1-1 TRBV5-5 ASSLGEGLTEAF
TRBJ1-1 TRBV5-1 ASGQVGTEAF
TRBJ1-4 TRBV5-6 ASSLNRWPTNEKLF
TRBJ2-1 TRBV5-1 ASSPASGSYNEQF
TRBJ1-1 TRBV6-4 ASSDGRGLMNTEAF
TRBJ2-5 TRBV5-1 ASSLAGGGETQY
TRBJ1-5 TRBV7-9 ASGSGQGARADQPQH
TRBJ2-7 TRBV5-1 ASSLSTDSREQY
TRBJ2-1 TRBV24-1 ATSDYYNEQF
TRBJ1-6 TRBV6-5 ASWNGQYNSPLH
TRBJ1-1 TRBV4-1 ASSQSWEGLAEAF
TRBJ1-4 TRBV3-1/TRBV3-2 ASSQVRGINEKLF
TRBJ1-2 TRBV6-1 ASSDTGGPNYGYT
TRBJ2-3 TRBV3-1/TRBV3-2 ASSQIGDTDTQY
TRBJ1-2 TRBV3-1/TRBV3-2 ASSPLVQGNYGYT
TRBJ2-7 TRBV7-2 ASSQLAGGLDEQY
TRBJ1-3 TRBV6-1 ASSERDRAYSGNTIY
TRBJ1-2 TRBV19 ASNPGTDYGYT
TRBJ1-1 TRBV28 ASSLYDSATEAF
TRBJ1-4 TRBV27 ASSPGPGYLNEKLF
TRBJ2-7 TRBV25-1 ASSEGTSGRRLREQY
TRBJ1-5 TRBV19 ASSMGQGASQPQH
TRBJ2-7 TRBV6-5 ASSKQGLAGDEQY
TRBJ2-4 TRBV2 ASSAQGRDIQY
TRBJ1-1 TRBV27 ASSSRDRGAF
TRBJ2-3 TRBV19 ASSIGGRADTQY
TRBJ1-2 TRBV7-2 ASSSPTGSYGYT
TRBJ1-1 TRBV2 ASEQGGNTEAF
TRBJ2-2 TRBV19 ASSKTGLNTGELF
TRBJ2-7 TRBV15 ATSRQTGSFTYEQY
TRBJ2-7 TRBV7-9 ASSAFIGEQY
TRBJ1-1 TRBV5-4 ASSTSGGSITEAF
TRBJ1-3 TRBV4-3 ASSQDLIQGANTIY
TRBJ2-7 TRBV3-1/TRBV3-2 ASSQGTSGYEQY
TRBJ1-1 TRBV11-2 ASRIDRGNTEAF
TRBJ2-2 TRBV6-1 ASSDRLNTGELF
TRBJ1-6 TRBV19 ASSIEGSDRSPLH
TRBJ2-5 TRBV13 ASSFRVLQETQY
TRBJ1-5 TRBV6-5 ASSLLQGQPQH